The clone carrying this T cell receptor (beta chain) was found many times. This specimen comes from a study of neurological immune-mediated disorders. The time point denotes: longitudinal time-point 3. Synthesis of cDNA was performed by 5'RACE using 10-nucleotide random UMIs. A single run covered 15-18 subjects with over 180 million TCR-beta sequences. TCRdb reanalysed the 5' RACE reads using MiXCR and keeps one entry per CDR3 protein. The sample lists about 84,000 distinct CDR3 sequences; 4.3% were seen once. CDR3 length: 13 residues. The trim removed 6 bases at V and 2 bases at J, leaving 7 bases unmatched. Looked up from germline, CDR1 is DFQATT and CDR2 is SNEGSKA (reference sequence).

The chain uses TRBV20-1 and TRBJ2-7, with 7 bases lining up with TRBD1. The sequence came from a woman aged 55-75 years with multiple sclerosis. The sample taken for sequencing was PBMCs. CDR3 sequence (DNA): TGCAGTGCCCACCGGACAGGAGCCTACGAGCAGTACTTC. Amino acids: CSAHRTGAYEQYF.